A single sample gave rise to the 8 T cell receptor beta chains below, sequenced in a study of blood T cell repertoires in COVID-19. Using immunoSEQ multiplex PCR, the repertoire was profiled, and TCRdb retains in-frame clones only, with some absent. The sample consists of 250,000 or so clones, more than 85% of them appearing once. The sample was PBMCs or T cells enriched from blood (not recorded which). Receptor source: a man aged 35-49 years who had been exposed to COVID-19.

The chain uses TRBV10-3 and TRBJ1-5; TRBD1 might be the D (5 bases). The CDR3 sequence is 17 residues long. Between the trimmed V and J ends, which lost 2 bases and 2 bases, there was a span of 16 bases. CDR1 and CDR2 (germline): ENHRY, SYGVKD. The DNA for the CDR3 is TGTGCCATCAGTGAGCTTTTTACAGGATCCGGCAATCAGCCCCAGCATTTT. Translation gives CAISELFTGSGNQPQHF.

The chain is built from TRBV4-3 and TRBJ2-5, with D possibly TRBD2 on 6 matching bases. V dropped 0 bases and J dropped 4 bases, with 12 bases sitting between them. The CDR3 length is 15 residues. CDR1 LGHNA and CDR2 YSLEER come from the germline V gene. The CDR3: CASSQDNRGTETQYF. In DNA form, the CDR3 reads TGCGCCAGCAGCCAAGATAACCGGGGGACAGAGACCCAGTACTTC.

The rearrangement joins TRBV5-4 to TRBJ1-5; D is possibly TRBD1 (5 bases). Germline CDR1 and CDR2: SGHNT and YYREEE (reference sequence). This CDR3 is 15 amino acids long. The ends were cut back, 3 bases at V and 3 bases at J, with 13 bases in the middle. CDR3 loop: CASSSGGSSNQPQHF. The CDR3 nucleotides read TGTGCCAGCAGCTCCGGGGGGAGCTCCAATCAGCCCCAGCATTTT.

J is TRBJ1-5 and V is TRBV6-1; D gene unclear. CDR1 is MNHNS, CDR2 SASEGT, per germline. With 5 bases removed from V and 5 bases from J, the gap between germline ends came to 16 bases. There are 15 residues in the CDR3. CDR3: CASSSPDGLDQPQHF. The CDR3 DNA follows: TGTGCCAGCAGTTCCCCTGACGGACTGGATCAGCCCCAGCATTTT.

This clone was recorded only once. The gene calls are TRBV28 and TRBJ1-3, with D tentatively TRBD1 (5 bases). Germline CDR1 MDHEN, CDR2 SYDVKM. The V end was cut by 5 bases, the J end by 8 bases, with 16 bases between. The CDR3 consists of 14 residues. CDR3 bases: TGTGCCAGCAGTGGAAGGGGTATTTCAGACACCATATATTTT. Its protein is CASSGRGISDTIYF.

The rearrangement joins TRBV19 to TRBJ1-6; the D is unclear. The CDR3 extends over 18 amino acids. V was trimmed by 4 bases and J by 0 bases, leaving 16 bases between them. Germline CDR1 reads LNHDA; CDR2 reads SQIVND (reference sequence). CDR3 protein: CASSTQIALCSYNSPLHF. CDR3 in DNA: TGTGCCAGTAGTACTCAAATAGCTTTATGCTCCTATAATTCACCCCTCCACTTT.

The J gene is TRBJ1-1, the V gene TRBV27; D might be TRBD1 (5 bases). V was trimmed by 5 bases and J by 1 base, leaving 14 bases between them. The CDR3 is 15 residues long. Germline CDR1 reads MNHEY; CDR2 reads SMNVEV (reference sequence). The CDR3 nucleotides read TGTGCCAGCAGTACACCGGGACTTGGGAACACTGAAGCTTTCTTT. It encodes CASSTPGLGNTEAFF.

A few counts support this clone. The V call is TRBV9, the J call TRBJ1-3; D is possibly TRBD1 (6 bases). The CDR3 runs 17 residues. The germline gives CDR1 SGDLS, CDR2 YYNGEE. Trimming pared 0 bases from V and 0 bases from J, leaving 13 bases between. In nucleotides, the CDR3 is TGTGCCAGCAGCGTAGGTCCGCAGGGGCTCTCTGGAAACACCATATATTTT. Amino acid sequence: CASSVGPQGLSGNTIYF.